This T cell receptor beta chain was documented in a study of tumor-infiltrating lymphocytes in oesophageal squamous cell carcinoma. TCRdb analysed the PCR reads with MiXCR anew, one entry per CDR3 protein. The data show under 15,000 distinct CDR3 sequences, less than 55% seen once. The CDR3 runs 16 residues. Germline V gives CDR1 SGHVS, CDR2 FNYEAQ. The sequenced sample was esophageal tumor tissue. The receptor was isolated from a female donor with esophageal squamous cell carcinoma. The chain recombines TRBV7-6 with TRBJ2-3; 7 nucleotides line up with TRBD2. Gene TRBJ2-1 matches the end of the DNA better, so the J call may be wrong. CDR3 nucleotides: TGTGCCAGCAGCTTACAAGCGGGGAGAGGTAGGAATGAGCAGTTCTTC. Translating it yields CASSLQAGRGRNEQFF.